This entry is about one T cell receptor beta chain. No antigen is known for it. With 0 bases removed from V and 3 bases from J, the gap between germline ends came to 8 bases. CDR1 and CDR2 from the germline V gene are LGHNA and YNFKEQ. The CDR3 has 14 amino acids. Several immunoSEQ plates received, in even portions, the genomic DNA of each subset. Clones were sequenced by immunoSEQ multiplex PCR, and TCRdb holds only the in-frame ones, with some missing. Found here are roughly 1.4 million clones, approximately 98.5% of them singletons; the top ten hold about 0.35%. These data come from a study of shared clonotypes between healthy human individuals. Whole-study results and caveats: Relative to clonotypes present in all four donors, those not shared had lower generation probabilities. What limited the represented genetic and exposure-history diversity was the small number of donors. Memory subsets generally showed lower estimated richness than naive subsets.

J is TRBJ1-1 and V is TRBV4-2; the D is unclear. The clonotype was recovered from a man aged 30 to 45 in good health. The specimen sequenced was naive CD4+ T cells sorted from blood. Documented subset: CD45RA+ positively selected. The CDR3 sequence: CASSQESVYTEAFF. DNA for the CDR3: TGTGCCAGCAGCCAAGAGTCTGTATACACTGAAGCTTTCTTT.